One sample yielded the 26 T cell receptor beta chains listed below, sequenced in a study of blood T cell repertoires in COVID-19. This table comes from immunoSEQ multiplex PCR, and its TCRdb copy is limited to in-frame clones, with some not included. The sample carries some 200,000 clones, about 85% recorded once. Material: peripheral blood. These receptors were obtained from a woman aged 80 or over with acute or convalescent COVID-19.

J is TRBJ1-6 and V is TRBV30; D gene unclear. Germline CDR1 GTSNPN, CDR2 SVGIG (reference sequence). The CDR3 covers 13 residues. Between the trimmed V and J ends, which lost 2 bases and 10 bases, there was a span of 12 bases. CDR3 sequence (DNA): TGTGCCTGGAGTTCCGGAGTGGCCTCACCCCTCCACTTT. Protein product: CAWSSGVASPLHF.

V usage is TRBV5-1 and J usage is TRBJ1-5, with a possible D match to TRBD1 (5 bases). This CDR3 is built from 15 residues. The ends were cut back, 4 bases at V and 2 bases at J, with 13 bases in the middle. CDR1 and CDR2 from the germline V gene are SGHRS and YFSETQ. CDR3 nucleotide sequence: TGCGCCAGCAGCCCGGGGGGGATGGGCAATCAGCCCCAGCATTTT. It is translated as CASSPGGMGNQPQHF.

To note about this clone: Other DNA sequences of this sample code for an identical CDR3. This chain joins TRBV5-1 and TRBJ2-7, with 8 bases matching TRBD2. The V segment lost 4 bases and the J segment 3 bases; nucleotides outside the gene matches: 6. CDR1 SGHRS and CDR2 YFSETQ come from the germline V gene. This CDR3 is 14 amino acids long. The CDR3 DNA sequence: TGCGCCAGCAGCCCGAGCGGGAGTGGCTACGAGCAGTACTTC. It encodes CASSPSGSGYEQYF.

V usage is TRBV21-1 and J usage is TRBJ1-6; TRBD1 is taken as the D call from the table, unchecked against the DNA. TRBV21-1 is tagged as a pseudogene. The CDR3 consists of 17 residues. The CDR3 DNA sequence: TGTGCCAGCAGCAAAGGGGACAGGGCAAACTATAATTCACCCCTCCACTTT. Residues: CASSKGDRANYNSPLHF.

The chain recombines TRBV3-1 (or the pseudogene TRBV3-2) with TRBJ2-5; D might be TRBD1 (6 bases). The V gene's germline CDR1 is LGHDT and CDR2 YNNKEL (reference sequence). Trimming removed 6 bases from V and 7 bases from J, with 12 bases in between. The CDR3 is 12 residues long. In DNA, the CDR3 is TGTGCCAGCAGAGGGGGACACTGGACCCAGTACTTC. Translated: CASRGGHWTQYF.

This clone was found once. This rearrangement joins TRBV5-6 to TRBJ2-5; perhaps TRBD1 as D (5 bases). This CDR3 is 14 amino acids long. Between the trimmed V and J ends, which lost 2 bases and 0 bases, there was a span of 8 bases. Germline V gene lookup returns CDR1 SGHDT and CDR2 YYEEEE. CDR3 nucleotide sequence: TGTGCCAGCAGCTTAGACAGCTACCAAGAGACCCAGTACTTC. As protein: CASSLDSYQETQYF.

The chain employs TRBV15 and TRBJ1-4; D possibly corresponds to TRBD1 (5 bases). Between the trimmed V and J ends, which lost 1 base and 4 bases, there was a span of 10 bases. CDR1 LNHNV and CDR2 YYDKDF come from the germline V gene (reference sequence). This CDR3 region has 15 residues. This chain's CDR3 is CATSRGGVDNEKLFF. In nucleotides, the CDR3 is TGTGCCACCAGCAGAGGGGGCGTAGATAATGAAAAACTGTTTTTT.

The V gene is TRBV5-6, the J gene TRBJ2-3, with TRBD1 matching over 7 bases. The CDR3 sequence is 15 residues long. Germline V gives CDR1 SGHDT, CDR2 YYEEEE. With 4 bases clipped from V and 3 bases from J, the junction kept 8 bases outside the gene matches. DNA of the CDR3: TGTGCCAGCAGCCGCAGGGGGATCGGGACAGATACGCAGTATTTT. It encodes CASSRRGIGTDTQYF.

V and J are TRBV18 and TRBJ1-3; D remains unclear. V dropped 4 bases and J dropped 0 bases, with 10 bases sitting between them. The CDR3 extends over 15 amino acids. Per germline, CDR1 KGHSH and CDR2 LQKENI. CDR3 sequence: CASSRPSSSGNTIYF. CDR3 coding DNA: TGTGCCAGCTCACGACCGTCGAGCTCTGGAAACACCATATATTTT. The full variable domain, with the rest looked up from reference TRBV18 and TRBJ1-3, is NAGVMQNPRHLVRRRGQEARLRCSPMKGHSHVYWYRQLPEEGLKFMVYLQKENIIDESGMPKERFSAEFPKEGPSILRIQQVVRGDSAAYFCASSRPSSSGNTIYFGEGSWLTVV.

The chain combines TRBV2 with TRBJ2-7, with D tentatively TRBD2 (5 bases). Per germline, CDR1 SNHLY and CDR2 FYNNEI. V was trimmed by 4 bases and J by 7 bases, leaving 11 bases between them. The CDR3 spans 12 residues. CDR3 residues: CASSGRGWEQYF. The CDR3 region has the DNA TGTGCCAGCAGTGGTCGCGGGTGGGAGCAGTACTTC.

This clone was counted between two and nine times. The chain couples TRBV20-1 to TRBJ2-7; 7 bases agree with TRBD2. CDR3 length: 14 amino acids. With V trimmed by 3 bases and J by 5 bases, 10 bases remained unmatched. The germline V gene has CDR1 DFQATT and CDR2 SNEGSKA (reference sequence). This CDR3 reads CSASTGRNSHEQYF. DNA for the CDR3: TGCAGTGCTAGTACCGGGAGGAATTCCCACGAGCAGTACTTC.

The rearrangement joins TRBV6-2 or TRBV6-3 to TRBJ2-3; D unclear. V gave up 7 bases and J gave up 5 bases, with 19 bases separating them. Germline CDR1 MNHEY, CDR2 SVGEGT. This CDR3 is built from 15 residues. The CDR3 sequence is CASIPATPSEDTQYF. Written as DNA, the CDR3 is TGTGCCAGCATCCCCGCGACTCCATCAGAAGATACGCAGTATTTT.

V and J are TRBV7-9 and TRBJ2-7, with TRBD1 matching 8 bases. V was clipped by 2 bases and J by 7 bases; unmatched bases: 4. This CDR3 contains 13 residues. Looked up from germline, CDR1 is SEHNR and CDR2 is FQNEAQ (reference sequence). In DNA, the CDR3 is TGTGCCAGCAGCTTACAGGGGGCGCGGGAGCAGTACTTC. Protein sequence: CASSLQGAREQYF.

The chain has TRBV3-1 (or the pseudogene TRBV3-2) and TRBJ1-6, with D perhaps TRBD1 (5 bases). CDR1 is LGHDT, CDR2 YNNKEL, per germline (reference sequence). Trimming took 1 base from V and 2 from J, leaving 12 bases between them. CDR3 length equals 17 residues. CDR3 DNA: TGTGCCAGCAGCCAAGTTCAGGGAACAGCCTATAATTCACCCCTCCACTTT. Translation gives CASSQVQGTAYNSPLHF.

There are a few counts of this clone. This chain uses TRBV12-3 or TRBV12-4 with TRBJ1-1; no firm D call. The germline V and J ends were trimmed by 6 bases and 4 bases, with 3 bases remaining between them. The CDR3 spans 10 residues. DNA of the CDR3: TGTGCCAGCAGCTCCACTGAAGCTTTCTTT. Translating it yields CASSSTEAFF.

The CDR3 DNA reads TGTGCCAGCTCACCAAGTAGCCACGAGCAGTACTTC. Its translation is CASSPSSHEQYF. The chain is built from TRBV18 and TRBJ2-7, with D hard to call. Germline CDR1 reads KGHSH; CDR2 reads LQKENI. Trimming removed 2 bases at V and 5 bases at J, with 7 bases between. CDR3 size: 12 residues.

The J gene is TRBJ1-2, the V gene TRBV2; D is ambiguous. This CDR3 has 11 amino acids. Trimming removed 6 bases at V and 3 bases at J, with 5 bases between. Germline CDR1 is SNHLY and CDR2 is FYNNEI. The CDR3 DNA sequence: TGTGCCAGCAGCCCCGACTATGGCTACACCTTC. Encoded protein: CASSPDYGYTF.

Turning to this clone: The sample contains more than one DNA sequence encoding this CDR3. CDR3 region: CASSPGQENTEAFF. CDR3 coding DNA: TGTGCCAGCTCACCTGGACAGGAGAACACTGAAGCTTTCTTT. V usage is TRBV18 and J usage is TRBJ1-1; 7 positions match TRBD1. V was pared by 3 bases and J by 1 base, with 2 bases of the junction left unmatched. Germline CDR1 reads KGHSH; CDR2 reads LQKENI. The CDR3 is made up of 14 amino acids.

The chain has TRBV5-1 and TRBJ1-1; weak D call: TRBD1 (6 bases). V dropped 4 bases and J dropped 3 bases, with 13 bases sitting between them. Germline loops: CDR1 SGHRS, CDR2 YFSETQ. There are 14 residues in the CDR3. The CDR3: CASSLQGVHTEAFF. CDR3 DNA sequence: TGCGCCAGCAGCCTACAGGGAGTCCACACTGAAGCTTTCTTT.

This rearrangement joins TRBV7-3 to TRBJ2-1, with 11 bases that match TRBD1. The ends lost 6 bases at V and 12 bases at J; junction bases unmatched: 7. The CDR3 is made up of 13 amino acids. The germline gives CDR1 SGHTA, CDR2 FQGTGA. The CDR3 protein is CASSTGTGGLQFF. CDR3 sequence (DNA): TGTGCCAGCAGTACCGGGACAGGGGGGTTGCAGTTCTTC.

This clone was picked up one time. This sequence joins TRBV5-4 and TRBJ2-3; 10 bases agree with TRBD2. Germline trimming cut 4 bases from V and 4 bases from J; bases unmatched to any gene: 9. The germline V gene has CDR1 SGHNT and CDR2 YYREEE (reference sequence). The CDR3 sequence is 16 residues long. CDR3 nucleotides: TGTGCCAGCAGCCCCTTGGGAGCGGGAGGGGCAGATACGCAGTATTTT. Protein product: CASSPLGAGGADTQYF.

Here the CDR3 DNA reads TGTGCCAGCAGTTTCCCTCAGGGGAATTCACCCCTCCACTTT. It yields the protein CASSFPQGNSPLHF. The rearrangement uses TRBV28 and TRBJ1-6, with D possibly TRBD1 on 6 matching bases. Germline V gene lookup returns CDR1 MDHEN and CDR2 SYDVKM. V lost 3 bases and J lost 7, with 10 bases in between. The CDR3 consists of 14 residues.

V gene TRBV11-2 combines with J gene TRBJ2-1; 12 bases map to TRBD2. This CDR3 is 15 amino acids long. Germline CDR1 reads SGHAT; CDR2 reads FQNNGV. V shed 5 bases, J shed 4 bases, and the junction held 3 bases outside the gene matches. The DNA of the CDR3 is TGTGCCAGCAGCCTGACTAGCGGGAGTTACAATGAGCAGTTCTTC. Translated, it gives CASSLTSGSYNEQFF.

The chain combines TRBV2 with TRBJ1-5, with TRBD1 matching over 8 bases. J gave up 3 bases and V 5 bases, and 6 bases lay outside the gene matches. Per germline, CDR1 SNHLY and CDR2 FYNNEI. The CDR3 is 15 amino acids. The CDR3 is CASSWTGTSNQPQHF. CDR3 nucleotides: TGTGCCAGCAGTTGGACAGGGACTTCCAATCAGCCCCAGCATTTT.

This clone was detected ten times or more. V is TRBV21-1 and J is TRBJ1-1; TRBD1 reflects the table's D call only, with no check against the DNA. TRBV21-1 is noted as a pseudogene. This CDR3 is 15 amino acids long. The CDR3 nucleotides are TGTGCCAGCAGCGCAAACAGGGGGTCGAACACTGAAGCTTTCTTT. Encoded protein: CASSANRGSNTEAFF.

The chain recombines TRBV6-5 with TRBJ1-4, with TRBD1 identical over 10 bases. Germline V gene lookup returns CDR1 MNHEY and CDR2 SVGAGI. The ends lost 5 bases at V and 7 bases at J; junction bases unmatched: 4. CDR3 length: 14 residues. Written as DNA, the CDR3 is TGTGCCAGCAGTCAGACAGGGGGCATTGAAAAACTGTTTTTT. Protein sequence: CASSQTGGIEKLFF.